The entry that follows covers one TCR beta chain sequence. Its cognate antigen is unknown. Profiled with immunoSEQ multiplex PCR; TCRdb holds only in-frame clones, not every one. The repertoire holds approximately 170,000 clones, with about 88% as singletons. This entry belongs to a study of cytotoxic CD8 clonotypes in ibrutinib-treated CLL. The study, taken as a whole, reports: Baseline-level clonality went beyond age-matched healthy donors and moved in step with circulating CD8+ T-cell counts.

V gave up 2 bases and J gave up 0 bases, with 11 bases separating them. Looked up from germline, CDR1 is SGHDT and CDR2 is YYEEEE. CDR3 length: 16 amino acids. Sample: PBMCs, taken at disease progression, from a patient treated with ibrutinib. The sequence derives from a human donor with chronic lymphocytic leukemia. This chain connects TRBV5-6 to TRBJ2-2, with TRBD1 as a possible D gene (6 bases). CDR3 in DNA: TGTGCCAGCAGCTTATTTACAGGGACGAACACCGGGGAGCTGTTTTTT. Amino acids: CASSLFTGTNTGELFF. Together with reference TRBV5-6 and TRBJ2-2, the CDR3 gives the full variable domain: DAGVTQSPTHLIKTRGQQVTLRCSPKSGHDTVSWYQQALGQGPQFIFQYYEEEERQRGNFPDRFSGHQFPNYSSELNVNALLLGDSALYLCASSLFTGTNTGELFFGEGSRLTVL.